Below are 8 T cell receptor beta chains sequenced from a single sample in a study of blood T cell repertoires in COVID-19. The data were produced by immunoSEQ multiplex PCR, yet TCRdb's version contains in-frame clones alone and is incomplete. The table shows hundreds of thousands of clones, with about four fifths occurring only once. The sequenced material came from PBMCs or T cells enriched from blood (not recorded which). The origin of the receptors is a man aged 35-49 years who had been exposed to COVID-19.

The genes are TRBV4-2 and TRBJ2-3; possibly TRBD2 for D (6 bases). V dropped 0 bases and J dropped 10 bases, with 26 bases sitting between them. The CDR3 runs 18 residues. CDR1 and CDR2 (germline): LGHNA, YNFKEQ. CDR3 nucleotide sequence: TGTGCCAGCAGCCAAGATCCCCCCCCTTTCGAGGGAGGAGTCGCGCAGTATTTT. Translating gives CASSQDPPPFEGGVAQYF.

In regard to this clone: This CDR3 is also generated by other DNA sequences in the sample. The chain couples TRBV5-4 to TRBJ2-3; a possible D gene is TRBD1 (6 bases). CDR3 length: 14 amino acids. V dropped 0 bases and J dropped 1 base, with 6 bases sitting between them. Germline CDR1 is SGHNT and CDR2 is YYREEE (reference sequence). The CDR3 sequence is CASSLDRGTDTQYF. CDR3 coding DNA: TGTGCCAGCAGCTTGGACAGGGGCACAGATACGCAGTATTTT.

The rearrangement joins TRBV6-5 to TRBJ1-5, with 8 bases matching TRBD1. The ends lost 0 bases at V and 7 bases at J; junction bases unmatched: 5. The germline CDR1 and CDR2 sequences are MNHEY and SVGAGI. The CDR3 consists of 15 residues. The CDR3 is CASSYSASGGQPQHF. As DNA, the CDR3 is TGTGCCAGCAGTTACTCGGCGTCAGGGGGCCAGCCCCAGCATTTT.

The V call is TRBV24-1, the J call TRBJ2-1, with 8 positions matching TRBD2. Trimming cost V 5 bases and J 5 bases; bases outside gene matches: 7. Germline-derived CDR1 and CDR2 are KGHDR and SFDVKD. The CDR3 spans 15 residues. Here the CDR3 DNA reads TGTGCCACCAGTGCCTTAGCGGGAACCAACAATGAGCAGTTCTTC. As protein: CATSALAGTNNEQFF.

The chain carries TRBV30 and TRBJ2-7, with TRBD2 matching 13 bases. V dropped 7 bases and J dropped 4; count of bases not matched to a gene: 7. Germline V gives CDR1 GTSNPN, CDR2 SVGIG (reference sequence). This CDR3 is built from 14 residues. CDR3 sequence reads: CASVRTSGRYEQYF. The DNA of the CDR3 is TGTGCCTCTGTTCGGACTAGCGGGAGATACGAGCAGTACTTC.

The rearrangement links TRBV19 to TRBJ1-2, with D maybe TRBD1 (6 bases). Germline CDR1 is LNHDA and CDR2 is SQIVND (reference sequence). The V and J ends lost 6 bases and 1 base respectively, with 15 bases between them. This CDR3 spans 15 amino acids. The CDR3 reads CASRKWGQLNYGYTF. The CDR3 DNA sequence: TGTGCCAGTAGGAAATGGGGACAACTTAACTATGGCTACACCTTC. Filled out from reference TRBV19 and TRBJ1-2, the complete variable domain reads DGGITQSPKYLFRKEGQNVTLSCEQNLNHDAMYWYRQDPGQGLRLIYYSQIVNDFQKGDIAEGYSVSREKKESFPLTVTSAQKNPTAFYLCASRKWGQLNYGYTFGSGTRLTVV.

The rearrangement uses TRBV3-1 (or the pseudogene TRBV3-2) and TRBJ1-1; a weak D match, TRBD1 (6 bases). The CDR3 spans 13 residues. Between the trimmed V and J ends, which lost 2 bases and 11 bases, there was a span of 15 bases. Germline V lookup: CDR1 LGHDT, CDR2 YNNKEL (reference sequence). The CDR3 region has the DNA TGTGCCAGCAGCCAACCCAGGGGATGGAGGGCTTTCTTT. Its protein is CASSQPRGWRAFF.

The rearrangement uses TRBV2 and TRBJ1-4, with D unresolved. V was pared by 7 bases and J by 11 bases, with 26 bases between. Germline loops: CDR1 SNHLY, CDR2 FYNNEI. The CDR3 consists of 16 residues. The DNA of the CDR3 is TGTGCCAGCAAAAGTGGGAGGGAAAGGAGTAGCGGGAAACTGTTTTTT. It translates to CASKSGRERSSGKLFF.